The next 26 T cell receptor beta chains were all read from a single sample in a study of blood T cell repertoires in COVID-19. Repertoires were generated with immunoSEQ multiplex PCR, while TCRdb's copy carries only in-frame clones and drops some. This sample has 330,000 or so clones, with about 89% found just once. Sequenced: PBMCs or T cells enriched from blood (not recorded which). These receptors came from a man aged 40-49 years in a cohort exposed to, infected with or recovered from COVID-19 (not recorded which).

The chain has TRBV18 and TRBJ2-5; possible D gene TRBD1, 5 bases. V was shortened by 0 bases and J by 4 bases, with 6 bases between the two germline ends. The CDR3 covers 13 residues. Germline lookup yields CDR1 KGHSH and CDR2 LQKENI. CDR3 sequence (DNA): TGTGCCAGCTCACCACCGGGGCGAGAGACCCAGTACTTC. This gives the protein CASSPPGRETQYF.

DNA for the CDR3: TGCGCCAGCAGCTTGGACTCGAACATTCAGTACTTC. Translation gives CASSLDSNIQYF. This chain joins TRBV5-1 and TRBJ2-4; no clear D gene. The CDR3 extends over 12 amino acids. The germline V and J ends were trimmed by 0 bases and 7 bases, with 5 bases remaining between them. Germline values: CDR1 SGHRS, CDR2 YFSETQ.

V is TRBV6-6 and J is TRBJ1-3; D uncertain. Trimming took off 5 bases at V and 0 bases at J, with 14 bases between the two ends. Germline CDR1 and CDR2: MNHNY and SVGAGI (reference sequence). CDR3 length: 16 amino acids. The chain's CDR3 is CASSPSERASGNTIYF. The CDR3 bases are TGTGCCAGCAGTCCCAGCGAGAGGGCCTCTGGAAACACCATATATTTT.

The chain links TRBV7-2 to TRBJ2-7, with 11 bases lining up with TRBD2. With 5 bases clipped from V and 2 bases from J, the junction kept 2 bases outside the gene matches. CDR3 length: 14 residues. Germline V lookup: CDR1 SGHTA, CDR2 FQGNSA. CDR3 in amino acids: CASSATSGTYEQYF. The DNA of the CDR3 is TGTGCCAGCAGCGCGACTAGCGGGACCTACGAGCAGTACTTC.

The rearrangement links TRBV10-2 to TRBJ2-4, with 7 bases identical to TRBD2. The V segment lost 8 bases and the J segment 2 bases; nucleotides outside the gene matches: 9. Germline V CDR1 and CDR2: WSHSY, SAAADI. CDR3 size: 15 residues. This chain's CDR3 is CASGKTSPTKNIQYF. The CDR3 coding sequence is TGCGCCAGCGGAAAGACTAGCCCAACCAAAAACATTCAGTACTTC.

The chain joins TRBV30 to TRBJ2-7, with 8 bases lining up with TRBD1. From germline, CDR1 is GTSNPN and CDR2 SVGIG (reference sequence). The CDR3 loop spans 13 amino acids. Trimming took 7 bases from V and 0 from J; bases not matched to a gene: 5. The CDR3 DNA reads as TGTGCCTCCTGGACAGGGCTCTCCTACGAGCAGTACTTC. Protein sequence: CASWTGLSYEQYF.

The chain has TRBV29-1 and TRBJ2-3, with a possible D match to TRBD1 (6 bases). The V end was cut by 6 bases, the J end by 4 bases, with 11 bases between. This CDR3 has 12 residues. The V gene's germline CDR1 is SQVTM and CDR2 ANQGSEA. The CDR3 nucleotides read TGCAGCGTCGAAACAGGGTCAGATACGCAGTATTTT. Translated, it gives CSVETGSDTQYF.

The CDR3 region is CASSRPGTPYSPLHF. The CDR3 coding sequence is TGTGCCAGCAGCCGTCCCGGGACACCATATTCACCCCTCCACTTT. This chain connects TRBV27 to TRBJ1-6; maybe TRBD1 (6 bases). The germline V gene encodes CDR1 MNHEY and CDR2 SMNVEV (reference sequence). The length of the CDR3 is 15 residues. V lost 6 bases, J lost 8 bases, and 17 bases lay in between.

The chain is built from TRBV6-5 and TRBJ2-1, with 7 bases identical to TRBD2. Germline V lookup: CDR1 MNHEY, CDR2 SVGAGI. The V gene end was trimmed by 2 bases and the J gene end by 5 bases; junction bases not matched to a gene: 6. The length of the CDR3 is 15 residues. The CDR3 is CASSYTSSGNNEQFF. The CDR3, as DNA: TGTGCCAGCAGTTACACCTCTAGCGGAAACAATGAGCAGTTCTTC.

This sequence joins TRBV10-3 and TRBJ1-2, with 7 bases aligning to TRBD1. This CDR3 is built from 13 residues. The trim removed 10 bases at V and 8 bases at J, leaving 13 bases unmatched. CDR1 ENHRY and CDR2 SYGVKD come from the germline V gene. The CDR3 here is CANRQGVGIGYTF. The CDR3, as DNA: TGTGCCAACCGACAGGGAGTGGGAATAGGCTACACCTTC.

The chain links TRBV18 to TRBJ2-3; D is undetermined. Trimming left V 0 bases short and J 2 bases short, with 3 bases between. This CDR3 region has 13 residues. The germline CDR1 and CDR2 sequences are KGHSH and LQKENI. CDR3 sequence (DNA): TGTGCCAGCTCACCACCGTACACAGATACGCAGTATTTT. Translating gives CASSPPYTDTQYF.

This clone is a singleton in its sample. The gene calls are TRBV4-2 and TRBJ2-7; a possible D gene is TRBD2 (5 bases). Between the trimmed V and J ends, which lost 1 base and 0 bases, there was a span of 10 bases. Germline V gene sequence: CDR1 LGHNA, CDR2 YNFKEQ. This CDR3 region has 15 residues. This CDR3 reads CASSQAGSTSYEQYF. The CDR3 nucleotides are TGTGCCAGCAGCCAAGCGGGGTCTACCTCCTACGAGCAGTACTTC.

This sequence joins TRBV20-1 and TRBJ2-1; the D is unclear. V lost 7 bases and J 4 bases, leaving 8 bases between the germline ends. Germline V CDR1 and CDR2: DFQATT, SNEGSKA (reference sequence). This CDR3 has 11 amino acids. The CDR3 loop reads CSGLKYNEQFF. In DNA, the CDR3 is TGCAGTGGGCTGAAATACAATGAGCAGTTCTTC.

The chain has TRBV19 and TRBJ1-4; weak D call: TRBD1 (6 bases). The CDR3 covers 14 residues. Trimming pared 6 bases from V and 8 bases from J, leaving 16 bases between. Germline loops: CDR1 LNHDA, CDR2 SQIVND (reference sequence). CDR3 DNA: TGTGCCAGTAGCTACCGGGACATTGGGGAAAAACTGTTTTTT. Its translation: CASSYRDIGEKLFF.

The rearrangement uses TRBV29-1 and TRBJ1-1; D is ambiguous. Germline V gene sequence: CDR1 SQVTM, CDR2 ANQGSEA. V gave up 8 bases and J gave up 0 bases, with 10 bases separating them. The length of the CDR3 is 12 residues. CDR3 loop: CSTCRLNTEAFF. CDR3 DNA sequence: TGCAGCACCTGTAGATTGAACACTGAAGCTTTCTTT.

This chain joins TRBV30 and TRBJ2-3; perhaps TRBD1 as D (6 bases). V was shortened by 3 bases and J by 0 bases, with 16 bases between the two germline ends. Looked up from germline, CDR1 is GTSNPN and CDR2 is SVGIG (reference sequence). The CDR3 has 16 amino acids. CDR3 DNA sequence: TGTGCCTGGAGAGTGCCCCGGACAGCTAGCACAGATACGCAGTATTTT. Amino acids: CAWRVPRTASTDTQYF. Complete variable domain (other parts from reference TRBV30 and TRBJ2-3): SQTIHQWPATLVQPVGSPLSLECTVEGTSNPNLYWYRQAAGRGLQLLFYSVGIGQISSEVPQNLSASRPQDRQFILSSKKLLLSDSGFYLCAWRVPRTASTDTQYFGPGTRLTVL.

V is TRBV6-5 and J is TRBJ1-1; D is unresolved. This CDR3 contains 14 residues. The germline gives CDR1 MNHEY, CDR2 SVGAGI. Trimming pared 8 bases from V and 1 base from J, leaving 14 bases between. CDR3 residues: CASRLAAANTEAFF. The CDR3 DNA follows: TGTGCCAGCCGATTAGCGGCCGCGAACACTGAAGCTTTCTTT.

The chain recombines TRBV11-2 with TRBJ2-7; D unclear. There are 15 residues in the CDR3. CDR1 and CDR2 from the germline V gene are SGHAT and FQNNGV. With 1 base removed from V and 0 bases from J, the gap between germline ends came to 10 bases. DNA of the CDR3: TGTGCCAGCAGCTTAGGTTGGGCAGTCTCCTACGAGCAGTACTTC. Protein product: CASSLGWAVSYEQYF.

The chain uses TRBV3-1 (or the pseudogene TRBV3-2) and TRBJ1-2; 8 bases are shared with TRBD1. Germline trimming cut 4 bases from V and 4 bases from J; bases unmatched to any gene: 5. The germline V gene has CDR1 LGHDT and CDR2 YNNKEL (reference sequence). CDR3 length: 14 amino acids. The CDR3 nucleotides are TGTGCCAGCAGCCCGCGACAGGGGAGCTATGGCTACACCTTC. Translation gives CASSPRQGSYGYTF.

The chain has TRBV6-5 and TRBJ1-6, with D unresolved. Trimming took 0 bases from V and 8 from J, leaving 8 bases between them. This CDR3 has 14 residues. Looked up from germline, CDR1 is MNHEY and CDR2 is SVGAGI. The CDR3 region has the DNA TGTGCCAGCAGTTACTCGAATCCGGATTCACCCCTCCACTTT. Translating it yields CASSYSNPDSPLHF.

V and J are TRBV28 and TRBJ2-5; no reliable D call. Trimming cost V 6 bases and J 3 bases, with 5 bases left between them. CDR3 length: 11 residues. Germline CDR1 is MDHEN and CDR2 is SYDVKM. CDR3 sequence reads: CASSRKETQYF. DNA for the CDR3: TGTGCCAGCAGCCGTAAAGAGACCCAGTACTTC.

The CDR3 region has the DNA TGCGCCAGCAGCTTAGTGTCGGGGAACACTGAAGCTTTCTTT. Translating gives CASSLVSGNTEAFF. This chain joins TRBV5-1 and TRBJ1-1; D call uncertain. Per the germline V gene, CDR1 is SGHRS and CDR2 is YFSETQ. The germline V and J ends were trimmed by 2 bases and 1 base, with 9 bases remaining between them. The CDR3 sequence is 14 residues long.

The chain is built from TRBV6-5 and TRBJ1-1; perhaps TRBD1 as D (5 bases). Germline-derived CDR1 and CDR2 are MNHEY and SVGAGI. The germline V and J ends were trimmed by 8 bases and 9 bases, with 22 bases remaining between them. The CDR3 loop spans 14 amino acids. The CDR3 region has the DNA TGTGCCAGCGCCGGGGGAACCAGCCGGGGAAAAGCTTTCTTT. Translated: CASAGGTSRGKAFF.

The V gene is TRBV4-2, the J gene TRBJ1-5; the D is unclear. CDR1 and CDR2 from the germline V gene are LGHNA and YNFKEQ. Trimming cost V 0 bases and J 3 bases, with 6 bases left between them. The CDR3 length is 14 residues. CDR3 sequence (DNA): TGTGCCAGCAGCCAAGACGGACTCAATCAGCCCCAGCATTTT. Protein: CASSQDGLNQPQHF.

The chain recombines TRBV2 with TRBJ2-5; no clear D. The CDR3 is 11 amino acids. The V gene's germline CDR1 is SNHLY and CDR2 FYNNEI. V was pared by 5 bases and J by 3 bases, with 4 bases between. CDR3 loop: CASSQKETQYF. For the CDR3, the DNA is TGTGCCAGCAGTCAGAAAGAGACCCAGTACTTC.

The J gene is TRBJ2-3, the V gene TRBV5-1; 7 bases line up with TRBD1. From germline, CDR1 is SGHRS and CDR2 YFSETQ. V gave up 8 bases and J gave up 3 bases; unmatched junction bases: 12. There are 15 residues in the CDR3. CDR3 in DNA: TGCGCCAGTCGGTTAGGGGGCGGGTGGACAGATACGCAGTATTTT. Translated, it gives CASRLGGGWTDTQYF.